What follows are 32 T cell receptor beta chains derived from one specimen sequenced in a study of blood T cell repertoires in COVID-19. Profiled with immunoSEQ multiplex PCR; TCRdb holds only in-frame clones, not every one. Of about 310,000 clones listed, just under 90% are singletons. What was sequenced was PBMCs or T cells enriched from blood (not recorded which). Source of these receptors: a woman aged 30 to 39 who had recovered from COVID-19.

V usage is TRBV4-1 and J usage is TRBJ2-1; no reliable D call. V lost 1 base, J lost 7 bases, and 5 bases lay in between. CDR3 length: 12 amino acids. The germline V gene encodes CDR1 MGHRA and CDR2 YSYEKL. This CDR3 is CASSQARNEQFF. CDR3 sequence (DNA): TGCGCCAGCAGCCAAGCTAGGAATGAGCAGTTCTTC.

The chain links TRBV19 to TRBJ2-7, with 8 bases fitting TRBD2. In germline, CDR1 is LNHDA, CDR2 SQIVND (reference sequence). This CDR3 contains 17 residues. The J segment lost 2 bases and the V segment lost 6 bases, leaving 15 bases of the junction unmatched. CDR3: CASSHTPGLGRTYEQYF. CDR3 bases: TGTGCCAGTAGCCACACACCGGGACTAGGGAGAACCTACGAGCAGTACTTC.

This clone came up a few times. The chain is built from TRBV7-2 and TRBJ2-7; D perhaps matches TRBD2 (6 bases). The germline CDR1 and CDR2 sequences are SGHTA and FQGNSA. The CDR3 is 17 residues long. V lost 5 bases, J lost 2 bases, and 22 bases lay in between. The CDR3 DNA reads as TGTGCCAGCAGCCCCCCCAATTCTTGGCGGGGAACCTACGAGCAGTACTTC. Translated: CASSPPNSWRGTYEQYF.

The V and J genes are TRBV18 and TRBJ1-1; perhaps TRBD1 as D (6 bases). Germline V lookup: CDR1 KGHSH, CDR2 LQKENI. V shed 4 bases and J shed 0 bases, with 9 bases lying between them. This CDR3 is built from 14 residues. The CDR3 nucleotides read TGTGCCAGCTCACGAGGGACAATGAACACTGAAGCTTTCTTT. Its protein product is CASSRGTMNTEAFF.

In nucleotides, the CDR3 is TGTGCCAGTAGGTCCTCAGGGCCTGATCAGCCCCAGCATTTT. Translating it yields CASRSSGPDQPQHF. V gene TRBV19 combines with J gene TRBJ1-5, with a tentative D call TRBD1 (5 bases). The CDR3 loop spans 14 amino acids. From germline, CDR1 is LNHDA and CDR2 SQIVND (reference sequence). V gave up 6 bases and J gave up 5 bases, with 14 bases separating them.

The chain carries TRBV19 and TRBJ1-1; no clear D. Germline-derived CDR1 and CDR2 are LNHDA and SQIVND (reference sequence). There are 14 residues in the CDR3. Between the trimmed V and J ends, which lost 5 bases and 5 bases, there was a span of 15 bases. This chain's CDR3 is CASSLTAAGTEAFF. CDR3 sequence (DNA): TGTGCCAGTAGTCTCACAGCCGCGGGGACTGAAGCTTTCTTT. Full variable domain (missing parts from reference TRBV19 and TRBJ1-1): DGGITQSPKYLFRKEGQNVTLSCEQNLNHDAMYWYRQDPGQGLRLIYYSQIVNDFQKGDIAEGYSVSREKKESFPLTVTSAQKNPTAFYLCASSLTAAGTEAFFGQGTRLTVV.

V usage is TRBV28 and J usage is TRBJ1-4; D is unclear. Germline CDR1 reads MDHEN; CDR2 reads SYDVKM. CDR3 length: 13 amino acids. The V end was cut by 6 bases, the J end by 0 bases, with 5 bases between. The CDR3 here is CASSPTTNEKLFF. DNA for the CDR3: TGTGCCAGCAGCCCAACAACTAATGAAAAACTGTTTTTT.

This rearrangement joins TRBV6-5 to TRBJ1-1; the D gene is possibly TRBD1 (6 bases). Germline V gene lookup returns CDR1 MNHEY and CDR2 SVGAGI. The CDR3 length is 14 residues. The germline V and J ends were trimmed by 0 bases and 5 bases, with 10 bases remaining between them. CDR3 nucleotide sequence: TGTGCCAGCAGTTACTCGAGGCAGGGGACTGAAGCTTTCTTT. Protein sequence: CASSYSRQGTEAFF.

This clone was counted only a few times. The CDR3 protein is CASSPRQGYGYTF. Here the CDR3 DNA reads TGTGCCAGCTCCCCCCGGCAGGGCTATGGCTACACCTTC. The chain uses TRBV18 and TRBJ1-2, with D perhaps matching TRBD1 (5 bases). The CDR3 is 13 residues long. Trimming removed 6 bases from V and 4 bases from J, with 12 bases in between. CDR1 is KGHSH, CDR2 LQKENI, per germline.

The CDR3 here is CASSLGQIITDTQYF. In DNA, the CDR3 is TGTGCCAGCAGCTTAGGGCAGATCATCACAGATACGCAGTATTTT. The gene calls are TRBV7-2 and TRBJ2-3; D remains unclear. The CDR3 is 15 amino acids. Germline CDR1 is SGHTA and CDR2 is FQGNSA. Trimming took off 1 base at V and 2 bases at J, with 10 bases between the two ends.

The count of this clone is one. This chain uses TRBV5-1 with TRBJ1-2; possible D gene TRBD1, 5 bases. The V end lost 4 bases, the J end lost 1 base, and 8 bases lay between the germline ends. CDR3 length equals 13 residues. Looked up from germline, CDR1 is SGHRS and CDR2 is YFSETQ. The DNA of the CDR3 is TGCGCCAGCAGCCTAGGGGTTAACTATGGCTACACCTTC. The encoded protein is CASSLGVNYGYTF.

This CDR3 is CASSQRWGQEFF. CDR3 DNA: TGTGCCAGCAGTCAAAGGTGGGGCCAGGAGTTCTTC. V and J are TRBV6-5 and TRBJ2-1, with a tentative D call TRBD1 (5 bases). Germline assignment: CDR1 MNHEY and CDR2 SVGAGI. This CDR3 comprises 12 residues. V lost 5 bases to trimming and J lost 14 bases, with 16 bases between them.

J is TRBJ1-5 and V is TRBV9; possibly TRBD1 for D (5 bases). Trimming left V 3 bases short and J 4 bases short, with 11 bases between. This CDR3 has 14 residues. Per the germline V gene, CDR1 is SGDLS and CDR2 is YYNGEE. The CDR3 spells CASSEGVGNQPQHF. The CDR3 DNA follows: TGTGCCAGCAGCGAAGGGGTCGGAAATCAGCCCCAGCATTTT.

The chain joins TRBV4-3 to TRBJ2-3; 11 positions match TRBD1. V shed 4 bases, J shed 3 bases, and the junction held 15 bases outside the gene matches. Germline V lookup: CDR1 LGHNA, CDR2 YSLEER. CDR3 length equals 19 residues. CDR3 loop: CASSRLSGTGGFGTDTQYF. DNA of the CDR3: TGCGCCAGCAGCCGCTTATCCGGGACAGGGGGATTTGGGACAGATACGCAGTATTTT.

V and J are TRBV11-2 and TRBJ2-1, with D possibly matching TRBD2 (5 bases). The CDR3 contains 15 residues. CDR1 is SGHAT, CDR2 FQNNGV, per germline. V lost 4 bases and J lost 7, with 17 bases in between. CDR3 nucleotides: TGTGCCAGCAGCTCCATCCGCGGGCTCGGGAATGAGCAGTTCTTC. It yields the protein CASSSIRGLGNEQFF.

J is TRBJ1-2 and V is TRBV7-2; maybe TRBD1 (5 bases). Per germline, CDR1 SGHTA and CDR2 FQGNSA. The CDR3 is 13 amino acids. V shed 3 bases and J shed 1 base, with 6 bases lying between them. The CDR3 nucleotides read TGTGCCAGCAGCTTGACAGATAACTATGGCTACACCTTC. It codes for CASSLTDNYGYTF.

The chain carries TRBV19 and TRBJ1-3, with 8 bases that match TRBD1. The V gene end was trimmed by 6 bases and the J gene end by 4 bases; junction bases not matched to a gene: 11. The CDR3 covers 16 residues. Germline-derived CDR1 and CDR2 are LNHDA and SQIVND (reference sequence). CDR3 residues: CASSLTRQGMGNTIYF. CDR3 nucleotides: TGTGCCAGTAGCCTGACCCGACAGGGGATGGGAAACACCATATATTTT. Based on the CDR3 plus reference TRBV19 and TRBJ1-3, the full variable domain is DGGITQSPKYLFRKEGQNVTLSCEQNLNHDAMYWYRQDPGQGLRLIYYSQIVNDFQKGDIAEGYSVSREKKESFPLTVTSAQKNPTAFYLCASSLTRQGMGNTIYFGEGSWLTVV.

This clone was picked up a small number of times. The V call is TRBV7-9, the J call TRBJ1-4; D is unresolved. The CDR3 is made up of 14 amino acids. Germline-derived CDR1 and CDR2 are SEHNR and FQNEAQ (reference sequence). Trimming stripped 3 bases from V and 6 bases from J, with 11 bases between. The chain's CDR3 is CASSLGGSHEKLFF. In DNA form, the CDR3 reads TGTGCCAGCAGCTTGGGAGGGAGCCATGAAAAACTGTTTTTT.

The rearrangement links TRBV28 to TRBJ2-7, with D perhaps matching TRBD1 (5 bases). The V gene's germline CDR1 is MDHEN and CDR2 SYDVKM. V lost 3 bases and J 2 bases, leaving 14 bases between the germline ends. The CDR3 runs to 15 residues. CDR3 region: CASSFLGQAAYEQYF. In DNA form, the CDR3 reads TGTGCCAGCAGTTTCTTGGGGCAGGCGGCCTACGAGCAGTACTTC.

The chain uses TRBV7-9 and TRBJ1-1, with TRBD1 matching 8 bases. In germline, CDR1 is SEHNR, CDR2 FQNEAQ (reference sequence). J lost 0 bases, V lost 2 bases, and 8 bases had no gene match. The CDR3 runs to 17 residues. CDR3 coding DNA: TGTGCCAGCAGCTTAAGCCAGGGGGCGATTCTGAACACTGAAGCTTTCTTT. It yields the protein CASSLSQGAILNTEAFF.

The chain is built from TRBV7-2 and TRBJ1-5; no definite D call. The CDR3 is 13 residues long. From germline, CDR1 is SGHTA and CDR2 FQGNSA. Trimming left V 0 bases short and J 5 bases short, with 5 bases between. This CDR3 is CASSLASDQPQHF. CDR3 in DNA: TGTGCCAGCAGCTTAGCGTCCGATCAGCCCCAGCATTTT.

This chain connects TRBV6-5 to TRBJ2-6; D is unresolved. The V gene's germline CDR1 is MNHEY and CDR2 SVGAGI. V lost 0 bases and J 3 bases, leaving 9 bases between the germline ends. The CDR3 has 16 residues. This chain's CDR3 is CASSYSILLGANVLTF. CDR3 DNA sequence: TGTGCCAGCAGTTACTCGATTTTACTTGGGGCCAACGTCCTGACTTTC.

The rearrangement links TRBV12-5 to TRBJ2-3; D is unresolved. The ends were cut back, 3 bases at V and 0 bases at J, with 4 bases in the middle. Germline V gene sequence: CDR1 LGHNT, CDR2 FRNRAP. The CDR3 spans 13 residues. CDR3 DNA sequence: TGTGCTAGTGGTTTTATTAGCACAGATACGCAGTATTTT. Amino acid sequence: CASGFISTDTQYF.

V is TRBV7-9 and J is TRBJ1-2; 11 bases match TRBD1. The germline V gene has CDR1 SEHNR and CDR2 FQNEAQ (reference sequence). The CDR3 is 17 amino acids. After removal of 2 bases from V and 4 bases from J, the junction contained 9 bases not matched to a gene. DNA of the CDR3: TGTGCCAGCAGCTTATTGGACAGGGGGCCCCATTCCTATGGCTACACCTTC. The encoded protein is CASSLLDRGPHSYGYTF.

The chain uses TRBV28 and TRBJ1-1; D perhaps matches TRBD1 (6 bases). V lost 2 bases and J 6 bases, leaving 13 bases between the germline ends. This CDR3 has 14 amino acids. Germline V gives CDR1 MDHEN, CDR2 SYDVKM. The CDR3 spells CASSLRGARAEAFF. CDR3 coding DNA: TGTGCCAGCAGTTTACGGGGGGCGCGGGCTGAAGCTTTCTTT.

The chain combines TRBV28 with TRBJ1-2, with D unresolved. Trimming removed 8 bases at V and 5 bases at J, with 18 bases between. In germline, CDR1 is MDHEN, CDR2 SYDVKM. The CDR3 loop spans 14 amino acids. The CDR3 DNA sequence: TGTGCCAGCGTGAGCCCGGGGATGACTTATGGCTACACCTTC. Translated, it gives CASVSPGMTYGYTF.

The V call is TRBV10-2, the J call TRBJ2-3; D call uncertain. This CDR3 spans 11 amino acids. Looked up from germline, CDR1 is WSHSY and CDR2 is SAAADI. Deletions cut 8 bases from V and 5 bases from J, with 8 bases between. For the CDR3, the DNA is TGCGCCAGCTCACTCCGAGATACGCAGTATTTT. This encodes CASSLRDTQYF.

The chain combines TRBV7-9 with TRBJ2-7; perhaps TRBD1 as D (6 bases). CDR1 and CDR2 from the germline V gene are SEHNR and FQNEAQ (reference sequence). This CDR3 has 13 residues. The V end was cut by 8 bases, the J end by 1 base, with 12 bases between. The CDR3, as DNA: TGTGCCAGCGCCAAGACAGGATCCTACGAGCAGTACTTC. Amino acid sequence: CASAKTGSYEQYF.

This rearrangement joins TRBV28 to TRBJ2-7; 8 bases match TRBD1. J was trimmed by 0 bases and V by 5 bases; bases with no gene match: 3. CDR1 and CDR2 (germline): MDHEN, SYDVKM. The CDR3 extends over 14 amino acids. The chain's CDR3 is CASSIGTGSYEQYF. The CDR3 coding sequence is TGTGCCAGCAGTATAGGGACAGGCTCCTACGAGCAGTACTTC.

This CDR3 reads CASSSGRVRGYTF. The CDR3 nucleotides are TGTGCCAGCAGCTCCGGCAGGGTCCGGGGCTACACCTTC. The V call is TRBV11-1, the J call TRBJ1-2; a weak D match, TRBD1 (5 bases). In germline, CDR1 is SGHAT, CDR2 FQDESV (reference sequence). Trimming took 4 bases from V and 8 from J, leaving 14 bases between them. The CDR3 length is 13 residues.

This chain joins TRBV24-1 and TRBJ2-3, with a possible D match to TRBD1 (6 bases). Per the germline V gene, CDR1 is KGHDR and CDR2 is SFDVKD. The CDR3 has 16 amino acids. Trimming shortened V by 1 base and J by 2 bases, and 12 bases separated the two germline ends. The CDR3 region is CATSDFTGTDTDTQYF. In DNA, the CDR3 is TGTGCCACCAGTGATTTTACAGGGACGGACACAGATACGCAGTATTTT.

The V gene is TRBV28, the J gene TRBJ1-5, with a weak D call TRBD1 (5 bases). CDR3 length: 16 residues. CDR1 and CDR2 (germline): MDHEN, SYDVKM. Deletions cut 2 bases from V and 0 bases from J, with 11 bases between. The CDR3: CASSLIGDYSNQPQHF. The CDR3 DNA follows: TGTGCCAGCAGTTTAATAGGGGATTATAGCAATCAGCCCCAGCATTTT.